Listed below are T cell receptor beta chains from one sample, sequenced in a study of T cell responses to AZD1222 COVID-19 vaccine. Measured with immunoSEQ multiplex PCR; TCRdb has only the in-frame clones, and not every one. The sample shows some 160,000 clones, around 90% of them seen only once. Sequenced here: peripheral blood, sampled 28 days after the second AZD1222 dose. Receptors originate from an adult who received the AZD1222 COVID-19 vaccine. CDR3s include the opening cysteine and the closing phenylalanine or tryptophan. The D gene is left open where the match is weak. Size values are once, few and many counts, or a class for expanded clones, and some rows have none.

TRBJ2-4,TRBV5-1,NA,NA,TGCGCCAGCAGCCCCGGACCGGTACTAGCCAAAAACATTCAGTACTTC,CASSPGPVLAKNIQYF
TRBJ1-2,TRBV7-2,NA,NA,TGTGCCAGCAGCCGACAAGGCTTGGGTGGCTACACCTTC,CASSRQGLGGYTF
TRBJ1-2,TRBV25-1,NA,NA,TGTGCCAGCAGTGCTGCCGGGGGGATCAACTATGGCTACACCTTC,CASSAAGGINYGYTF
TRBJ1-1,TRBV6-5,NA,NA,TGTGCCACCTTGGTCAGGGGCACTGAAGCTTTCTTT,CATLVRGTEAFF
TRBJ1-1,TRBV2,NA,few,TGTGCCAGCAAGGGGGATAACACTGAAGCTTTCTTT,CASKGDNTEAFF
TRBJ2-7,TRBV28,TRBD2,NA,TGTGCCAGCAGTCCCGGTGGTCTAGCGGTACACGAGCAGTACTTC,CASSPGGLAVHEQYF
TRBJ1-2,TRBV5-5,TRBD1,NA,TGTGCCAGCAGCTCGGGGACAGGGGATGGTTATGGCTACACCTTC,CASSSGTGDGYGYTF
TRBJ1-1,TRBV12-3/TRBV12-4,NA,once,TGTGCCAGCAGCCTGGTTGGTGTTACTGAAGCTTTCTTT,CASSLVGVTEAFF
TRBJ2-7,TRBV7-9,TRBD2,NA,TGTGCCAGCAGCTTAGGGGAGGGAGGTGTCGGGCAGTACTTC,CASSLGEGGVGQYF
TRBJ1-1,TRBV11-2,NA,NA,TGTGCCAGCAGCTTAGGGGCAGGCATGATCACTGAAGCTTTCTTT,CASSLGAGMITEAFF
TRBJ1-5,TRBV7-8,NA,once,TGTGCCAGCAGCTTGGAGACAGGAAACTTCAGGGGGCCCCAGCATTTT,CASSLETGNFRGPQHF
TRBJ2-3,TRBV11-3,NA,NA,TGTGCCAGCAGCTTAGAGGAGACAGATACGCAGTATTTT,CASSLEETDTQYF
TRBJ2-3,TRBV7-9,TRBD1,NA,TGTGCCAGCAGCTTGAGGACAGGGGATTCCGAAGATACGCAGTATTTT,CASSLRTGDSEDTQYF
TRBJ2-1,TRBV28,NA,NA,TGTGCCAGCAGCCTACCGCCAATTGGGATGGGCTACAATGAGCAGTTCTTC,CASSLPPIGMGYNEQFF
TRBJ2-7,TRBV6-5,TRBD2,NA,TGTGCCAGCAGTTACGAGGGAGGGCCCTTCGAGCAGTACTTC,CASSYEGGPFEQYF
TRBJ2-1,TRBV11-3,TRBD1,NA,TGTGCCAGCAGCTTAATGGGACAGGGGCGGGGGAATGAGCAGTTCTTC,CASSLMGQGRGNEQFF
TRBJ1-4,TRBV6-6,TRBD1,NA,TGTGCCAGCAGTCCCTCCGGGACAGGGGATAATCTTGCAACTAATGAAAAACTGTTTTTT,CASSPSGTGDNLATNEKLFF
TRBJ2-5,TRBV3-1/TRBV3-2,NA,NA,TGTGCCAGCAGCCTGACGTTGGGACAGACCCAGTACTTC,CASSLTLGQTQYF
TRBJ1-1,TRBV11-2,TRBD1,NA,TGTGCCAGCAGCCCGGGACAGGGGGCCCTCCGGACTGAAGCTTTCTTT,CASSPGQGALRTEAFF
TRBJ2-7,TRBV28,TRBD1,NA,TGTGCCAGCAGTCTCCCCGGAAGGGGGCGGGTAAGGGAGCAGTACTTC,CASSLPGRGRVREQYF
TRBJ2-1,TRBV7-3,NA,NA,TGTGCCAGCAGCTTCAGTCCCACCACAGTTTTCGATGAGCAGTTCTTC,CASSFSPTTVFDEQFF
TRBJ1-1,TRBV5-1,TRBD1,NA,TGCGCCAGCAGCTTGGTCGTGACAGGGATTCACACTGAAGCTTTCTTT,CASSLVVTGIHTEAFF
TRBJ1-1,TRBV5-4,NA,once,TGTGCCAGCGGGGGGTTTGGGACTGAAGCTTTCTTT,CASGGFGTEAFF
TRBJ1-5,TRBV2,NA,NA,TGTGCCAGCCGGGGGAGCAATCAGCCCCAGCATTTT,CASRGSNQPQHF
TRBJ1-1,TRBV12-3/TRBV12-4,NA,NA,TGTGCCAGCAGCCTCCTCAGAGACACTGAAGCTTTCTTT,CASSLLRDTEAFF
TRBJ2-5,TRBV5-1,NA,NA,TGCGCCAGCAGCTTGGAAGGGGGAGGAGAGACCCAGTACTTC,CASSLEGGGETQYF
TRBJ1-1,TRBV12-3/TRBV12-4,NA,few,TGTGCCAGCGGTTTGTCTCTTTCAGCTTTCTTT,CASGLSLSAFF
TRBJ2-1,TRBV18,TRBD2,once,TGTGCCAGCTCACGAGTGCTAGCGGCGAAAGATGAGCAGTTCTTC,CASSRVLAAKDEQFF
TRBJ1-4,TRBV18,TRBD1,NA,TGTGCCAGCTCAACAAACCCAGGGGGCCCTAATGAAAAACTGTTTTTT,CASSTNPGGPNEKLFF
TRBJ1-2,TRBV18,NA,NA,TGTGCCGCACGGGACGCCGGGGGTGGCTACACCTTC,CAARDAGGGYTF
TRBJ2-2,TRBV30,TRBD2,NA,TGTGCCTGGAAGGCGGGAGAGGATAGCGGGGAGCTGTTTTTT,CAWKAGEDSGELFF
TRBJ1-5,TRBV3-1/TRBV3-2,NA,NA,TGTGCCAGCAGCCAAGAATGGGGGGGCAATCAGCCCCAGCATTTT,CASSQEWGGNQPQHF
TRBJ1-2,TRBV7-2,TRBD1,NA,TGTGCCAGCAGCTTTAAGGGGGCAAACTATGGCTACACCTTC,CASSFKGANYGYTF
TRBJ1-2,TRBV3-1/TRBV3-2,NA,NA,TGTGCCAGCAGCCAAGCTAGAAGGGGCCGCTATGGCTACACCTTC,CASSQARRGRYGYTF
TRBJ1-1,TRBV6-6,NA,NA,TGTGCCAGCAGTCGGGAGGCTGAAGCTTTCTTT,CASSREAEAFF
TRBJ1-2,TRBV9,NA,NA,TGTGCCAGCAGCGTTCACTCCGGGGGCCTTAACTATGGCTACACCTTC,CASSVHSGGLNYGYTF
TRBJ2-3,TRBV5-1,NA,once,TGCGCCAGCAGCTTAGGGGCTAAGGACGATACGCAGTATTTT,CASSLGAKDDTQYF
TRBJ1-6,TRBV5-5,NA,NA,TGTGCCAGCAGCTTGGACTCTAGACGGAGGAATTCACCCCTCCACTTT,CASSLDSRRRNSPLHF
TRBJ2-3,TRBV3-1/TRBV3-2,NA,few,TGTGCCAGCAGCCAAGACCCCACCCGTCCAGGGGATACGCAGTATTTT,CASSQDPTRPGDTQYF